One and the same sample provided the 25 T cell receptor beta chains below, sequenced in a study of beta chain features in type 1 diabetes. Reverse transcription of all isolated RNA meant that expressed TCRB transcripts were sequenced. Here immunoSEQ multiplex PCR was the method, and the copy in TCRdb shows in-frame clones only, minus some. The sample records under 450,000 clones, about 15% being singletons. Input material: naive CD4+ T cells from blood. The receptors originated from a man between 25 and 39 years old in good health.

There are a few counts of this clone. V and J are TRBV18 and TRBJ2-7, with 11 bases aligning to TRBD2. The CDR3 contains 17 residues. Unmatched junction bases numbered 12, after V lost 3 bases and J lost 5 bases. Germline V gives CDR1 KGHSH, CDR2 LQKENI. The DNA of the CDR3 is TGTGCCAGCTCACCTTTAGGTAGCGGGAGGGCATTTGACGAGCAGTACGTC. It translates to CASSPLGSGRAFDEQYV.

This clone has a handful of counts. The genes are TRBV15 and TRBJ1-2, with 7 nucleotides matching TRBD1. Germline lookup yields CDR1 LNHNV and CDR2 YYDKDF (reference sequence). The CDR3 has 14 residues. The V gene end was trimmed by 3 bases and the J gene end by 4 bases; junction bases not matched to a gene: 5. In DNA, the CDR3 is TGTGCCACCAGCAGTGACAGGGTGGGCTATGGCTACACCTTC. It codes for CATSSDRVGYGYTF.

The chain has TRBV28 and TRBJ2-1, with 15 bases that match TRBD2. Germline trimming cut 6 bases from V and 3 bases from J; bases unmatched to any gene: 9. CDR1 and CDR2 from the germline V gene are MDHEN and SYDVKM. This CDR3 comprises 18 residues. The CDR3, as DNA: TGTGCCAGCAGCCGGACTAGCGGGAGGGCCCCGAACTACAATGAGCAGTTCTTC. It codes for CASSRTSGRAPNYNEQFF.

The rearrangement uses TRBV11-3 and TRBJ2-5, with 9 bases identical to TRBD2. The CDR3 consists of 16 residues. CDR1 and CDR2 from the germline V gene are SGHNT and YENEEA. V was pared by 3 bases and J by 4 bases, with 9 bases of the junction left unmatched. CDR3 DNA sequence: TGTGCCAGCAGCTTGCGGCGGGGGGGCCCCTCAGAGACCCAGTACTTC. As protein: CASSLRRGGPSETQYF.

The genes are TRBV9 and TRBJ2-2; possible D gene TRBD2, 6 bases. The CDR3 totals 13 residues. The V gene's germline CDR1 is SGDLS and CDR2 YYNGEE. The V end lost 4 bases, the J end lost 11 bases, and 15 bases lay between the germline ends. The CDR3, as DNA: TGTGCCAGCAGCAGTCAACCGGGACTTGAGCTGTTTTTT. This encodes CASSSQPGLELFF.

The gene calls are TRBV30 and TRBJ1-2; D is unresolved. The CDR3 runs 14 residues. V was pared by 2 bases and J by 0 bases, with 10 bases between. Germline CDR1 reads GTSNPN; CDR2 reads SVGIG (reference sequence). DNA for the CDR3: TGTGCCTGGAGTATGGAGGTGGCTAACTATGGCTACACCTTC. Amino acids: CAWSMEVANYGYTF.

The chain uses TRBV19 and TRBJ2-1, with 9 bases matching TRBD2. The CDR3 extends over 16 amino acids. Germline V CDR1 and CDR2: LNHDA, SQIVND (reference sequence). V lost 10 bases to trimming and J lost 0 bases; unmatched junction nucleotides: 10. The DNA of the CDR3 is TGTGCCACCGCAGCGGGGGGCCGAAGCTCCTACAATGAGCAGTTCTTC. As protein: CATAAGGRSSYNEQFF. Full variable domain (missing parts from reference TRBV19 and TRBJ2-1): DGGITQSPKYLFRKEGQNVTLSCEQNLNHDAMYWYRQDPGQGLRLIYYSQIVNDFQKGDIAEGYSVSREKKESFPLTVTSAQKNPTAFYLCATAAGGRSSYNEQFFGPGTRLTVL.

Written as DNA, the CDR3 is TGCGCCAGCAAGGGGTCAGACCTATCCTACGAGCAGTACTTC. It encodes CASKGSDLSYEQYF. V usage is TRBV5-1 and J usage is TRBJ2-7, with D tentatively TRBD1 (5 bases). The CDR3 extends over 14 amino acids. The V and J ends lost 6 bases and 1 base respectively, with 14 bases between them. Germline CDR1 and CDR2: SGHRS and YFSETQ.

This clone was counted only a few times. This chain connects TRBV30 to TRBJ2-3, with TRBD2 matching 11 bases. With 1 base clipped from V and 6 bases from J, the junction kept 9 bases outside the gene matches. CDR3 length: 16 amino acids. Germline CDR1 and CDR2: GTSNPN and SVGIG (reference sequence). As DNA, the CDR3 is TGTGCCTGGAGTGGAAGACTAGCGGGACAAGTTGATACGCAGTATTTT. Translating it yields CAWSGRLAGQVDTQYF.

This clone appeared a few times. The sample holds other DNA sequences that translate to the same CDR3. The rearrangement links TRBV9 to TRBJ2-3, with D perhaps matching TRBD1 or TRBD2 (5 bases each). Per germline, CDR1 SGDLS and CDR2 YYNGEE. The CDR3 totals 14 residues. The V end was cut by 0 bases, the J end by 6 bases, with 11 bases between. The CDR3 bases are TGTGCCAGCAGCGTAGGAGGGGTAGCGGATACGCAGTATTTT. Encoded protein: CASSVGGVADTQYF.

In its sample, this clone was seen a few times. The CDR3 is CASSQDGQRDNEQFF. CDR3 DNA: TGCGCCAGCAGCCAAGATGGACAGCGGGACAATGAGCAGTTCTTC. This chain links TRBV4-3 with TRBJ2-1; D may be TRBD1 or TRBD2 (6 bases each). Germline values: CDR1 LGHNA, CDR2 YSLEER. V lost 0 bases and J 5 bases, leaving 11 bases between the germline ends. This CDR3 has 15 residues.

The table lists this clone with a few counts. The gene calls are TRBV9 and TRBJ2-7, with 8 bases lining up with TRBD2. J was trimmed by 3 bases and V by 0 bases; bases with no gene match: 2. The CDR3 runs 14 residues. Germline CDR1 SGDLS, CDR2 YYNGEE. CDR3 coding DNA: TGTGCCAGCAGCGTAGGGCGGGGGGACTACGAGCAGTACTTC. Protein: CASSVGRGDYEQYF.

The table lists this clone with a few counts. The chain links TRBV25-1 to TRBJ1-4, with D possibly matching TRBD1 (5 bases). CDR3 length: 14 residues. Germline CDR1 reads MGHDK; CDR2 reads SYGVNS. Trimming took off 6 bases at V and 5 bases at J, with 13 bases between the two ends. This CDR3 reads CASSLTGPNEKLFF. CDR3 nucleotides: TGTGCCAGCAGCCTCACGGGGCCAAATGAAAAACTGTTTTTT. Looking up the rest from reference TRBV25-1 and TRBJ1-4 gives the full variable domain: EADIYQTPRYLVIGTGKKITLECSQTMGHDKMYWYQQDPGMELHLIHYSYGVNSTEKGDLSSESTVSRIRTEHFPLTLESARPSHTSQYLCASSLTGPNEKLFFGSGTQLSVL.

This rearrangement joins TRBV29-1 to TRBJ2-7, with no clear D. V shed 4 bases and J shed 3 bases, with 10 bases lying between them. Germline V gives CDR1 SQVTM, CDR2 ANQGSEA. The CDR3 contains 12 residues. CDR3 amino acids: CSVGASNYEQYF. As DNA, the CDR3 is TGCAGCGTTGGGGCTTCGAACTACGAGCAGTACTTC.

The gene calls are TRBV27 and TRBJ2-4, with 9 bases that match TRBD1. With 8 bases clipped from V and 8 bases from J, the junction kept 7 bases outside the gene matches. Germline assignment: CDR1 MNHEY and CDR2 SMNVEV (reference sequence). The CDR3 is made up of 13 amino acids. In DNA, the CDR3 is TGTGCCAGCGGCAGGGACAGGGTTGACATTCAGTACTTC. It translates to CASGRDRVDIQYF.

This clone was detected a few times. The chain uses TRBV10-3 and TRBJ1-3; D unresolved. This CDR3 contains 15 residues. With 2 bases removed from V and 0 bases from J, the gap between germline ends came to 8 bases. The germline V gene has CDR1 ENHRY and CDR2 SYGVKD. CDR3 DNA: TGTGCCATCAGTGAGGGCGGTGACTCTGGAAACACCATATATTTT. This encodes CAISEGGDSGNTIYF.

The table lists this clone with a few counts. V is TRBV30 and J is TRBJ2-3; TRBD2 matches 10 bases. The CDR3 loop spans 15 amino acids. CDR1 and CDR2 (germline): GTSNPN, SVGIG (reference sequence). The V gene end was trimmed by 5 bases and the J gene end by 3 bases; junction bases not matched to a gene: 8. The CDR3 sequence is CAWAKGLAETDTQYF. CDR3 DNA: TGTGCCTGGGCGAAAGGACTAGCGGAAACAGATACGCAGTATTTT.

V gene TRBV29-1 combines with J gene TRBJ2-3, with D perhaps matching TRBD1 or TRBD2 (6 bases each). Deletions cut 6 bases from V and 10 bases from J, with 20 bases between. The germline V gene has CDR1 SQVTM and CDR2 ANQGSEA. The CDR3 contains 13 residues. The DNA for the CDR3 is TGCAGCGTCGAGTCTCCACAGGGAGGAGCGCAGTATTTT. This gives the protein CSVESPQGGAQYF.

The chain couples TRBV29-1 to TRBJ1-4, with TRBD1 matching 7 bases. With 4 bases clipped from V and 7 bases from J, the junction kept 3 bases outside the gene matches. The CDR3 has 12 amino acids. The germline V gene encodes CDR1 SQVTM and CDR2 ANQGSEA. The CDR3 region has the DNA TGCAGCGTTGGACAGGGTGGTGAAAAACTGTTTTTT. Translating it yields CSVGQGGEKLFF.

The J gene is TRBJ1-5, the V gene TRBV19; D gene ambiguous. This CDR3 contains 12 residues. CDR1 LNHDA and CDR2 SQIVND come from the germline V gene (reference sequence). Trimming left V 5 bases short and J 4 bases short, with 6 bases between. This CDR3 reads CASSPVNQPQHF. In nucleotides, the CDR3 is TGTGCCAGTAGTCCGGTAAATCAGCCCCAGCATTTT.

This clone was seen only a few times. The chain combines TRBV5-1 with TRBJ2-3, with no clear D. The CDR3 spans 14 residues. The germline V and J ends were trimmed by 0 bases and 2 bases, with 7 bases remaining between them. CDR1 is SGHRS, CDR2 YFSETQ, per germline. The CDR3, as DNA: TGCGCCAGCAGCTTGGCACTTCTCACAGATACGCAGTATTTT. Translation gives CASSLALLTDTQYF. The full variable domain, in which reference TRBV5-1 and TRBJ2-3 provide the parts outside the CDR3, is KAGVTQTPRYLIKTRGQQVTLSCSPISGHRSVSWYQQTPGQGLQFLFEYFSETQRNKGNFPGRFSGRQFSNSRSEMNVSTLELGDSALYLCASSLALLTDTQYFGPGTRLTVL.

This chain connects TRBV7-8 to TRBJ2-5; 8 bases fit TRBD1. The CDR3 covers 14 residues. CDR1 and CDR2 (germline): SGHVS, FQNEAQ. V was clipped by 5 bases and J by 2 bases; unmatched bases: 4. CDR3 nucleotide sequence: TGTGCCAGCAGCCCGGGGACAGGACAAGAGACCCAGTACTTC. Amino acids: CASSPGTGQETQYF.

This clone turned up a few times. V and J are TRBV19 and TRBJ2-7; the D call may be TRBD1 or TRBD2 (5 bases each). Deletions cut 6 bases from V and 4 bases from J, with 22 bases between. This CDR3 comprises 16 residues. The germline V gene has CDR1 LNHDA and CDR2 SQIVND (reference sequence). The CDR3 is CASRFTGPNNAYEQYV. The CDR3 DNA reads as TGTGCCAGTAGATTCACGGGACCCAACAACGCTTACGAGCAGTACGTC.

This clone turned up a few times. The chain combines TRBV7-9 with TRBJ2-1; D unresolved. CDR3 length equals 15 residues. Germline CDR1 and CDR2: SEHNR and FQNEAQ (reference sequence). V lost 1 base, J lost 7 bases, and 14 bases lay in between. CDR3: CASSLVVGPINEQFF. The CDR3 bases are TGTGCCAGCAGCTTAGTAGTCGGTCCGATTAATGAGCAGTTCTTC.

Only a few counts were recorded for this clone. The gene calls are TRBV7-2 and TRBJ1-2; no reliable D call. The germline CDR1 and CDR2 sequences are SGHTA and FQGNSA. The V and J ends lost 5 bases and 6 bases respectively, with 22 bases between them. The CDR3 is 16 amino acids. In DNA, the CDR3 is TGTGCCAGCAGCCGCGATCTCATCCCGGCGGAAAATGGCTACACCTTC. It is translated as CASSRDLIPAENGYTF.